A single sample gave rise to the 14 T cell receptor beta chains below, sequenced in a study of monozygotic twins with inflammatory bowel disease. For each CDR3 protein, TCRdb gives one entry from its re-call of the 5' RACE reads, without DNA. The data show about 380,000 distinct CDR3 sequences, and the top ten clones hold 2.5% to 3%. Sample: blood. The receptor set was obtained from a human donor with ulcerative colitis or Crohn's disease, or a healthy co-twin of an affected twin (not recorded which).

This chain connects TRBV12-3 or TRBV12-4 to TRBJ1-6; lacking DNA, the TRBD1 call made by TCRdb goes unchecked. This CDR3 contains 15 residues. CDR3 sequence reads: CASSYQRTANSPLHF.

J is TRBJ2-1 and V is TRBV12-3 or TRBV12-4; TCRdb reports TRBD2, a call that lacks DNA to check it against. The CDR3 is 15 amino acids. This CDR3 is CASRTGTWTYNEQFF.

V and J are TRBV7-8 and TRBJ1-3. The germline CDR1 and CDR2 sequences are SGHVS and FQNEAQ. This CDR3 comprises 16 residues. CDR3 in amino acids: CASSLVRLSSGNTIYF.

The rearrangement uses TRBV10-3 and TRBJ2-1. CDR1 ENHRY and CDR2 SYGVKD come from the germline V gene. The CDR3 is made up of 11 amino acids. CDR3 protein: CAISETTIQFF.

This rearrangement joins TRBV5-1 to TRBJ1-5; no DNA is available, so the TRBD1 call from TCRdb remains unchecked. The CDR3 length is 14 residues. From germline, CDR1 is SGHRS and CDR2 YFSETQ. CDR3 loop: CASSLAAGNQPQHF.

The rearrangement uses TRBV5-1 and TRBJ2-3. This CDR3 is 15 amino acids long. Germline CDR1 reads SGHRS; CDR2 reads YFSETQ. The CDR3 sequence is CASSLEDTSTDTQYF.

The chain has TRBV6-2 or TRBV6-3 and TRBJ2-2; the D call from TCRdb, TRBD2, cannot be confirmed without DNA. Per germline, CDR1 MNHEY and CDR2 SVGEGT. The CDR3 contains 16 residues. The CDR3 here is CASKFSGGTMAGELFF.

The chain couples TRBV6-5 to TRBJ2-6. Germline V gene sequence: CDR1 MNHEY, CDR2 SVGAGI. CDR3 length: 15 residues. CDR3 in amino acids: CASSYQSSGANVLTF.

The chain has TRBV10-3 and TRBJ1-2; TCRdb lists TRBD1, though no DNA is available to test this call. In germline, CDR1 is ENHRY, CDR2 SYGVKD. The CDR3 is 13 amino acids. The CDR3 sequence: CAIIPTGGGGYTF.

The CDR3 protein is CASSRSDYQETQYF. The chain has TRBV9 and TRBJ2-5. This CDR3 region has 14 residues. CDR1 SGDLS and CDR2 YYNGEE come from the germline V gene. The full variable domain, completed using reference TRBV9 and TRBJ2-5, is DSGVTQTPKHLITATGQRVTLRCSPRSGDLSVYWYQQSLDQGLQFLIQYYNGEERAKGNILERFSAQQFPDLHSELNLSSLELGDSALYFCASSRSDYQETQYFGPGTRLLVL.

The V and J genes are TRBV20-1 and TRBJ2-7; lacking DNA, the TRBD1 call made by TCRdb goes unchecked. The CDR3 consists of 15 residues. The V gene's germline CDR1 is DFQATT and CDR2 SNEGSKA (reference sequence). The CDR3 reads CSAGQGNRPSYEQYF.

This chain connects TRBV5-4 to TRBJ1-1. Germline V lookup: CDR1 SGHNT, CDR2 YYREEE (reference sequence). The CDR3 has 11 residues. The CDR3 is CASSLNREAFF.

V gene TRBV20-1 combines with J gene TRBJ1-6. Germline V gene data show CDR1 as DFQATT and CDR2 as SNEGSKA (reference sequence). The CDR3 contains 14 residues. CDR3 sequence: CSAQDSGVDSPLHF.

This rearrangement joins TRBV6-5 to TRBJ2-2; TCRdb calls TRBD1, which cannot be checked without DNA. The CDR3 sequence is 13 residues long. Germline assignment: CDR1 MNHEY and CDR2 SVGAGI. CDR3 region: CASRTGSDGELFF.